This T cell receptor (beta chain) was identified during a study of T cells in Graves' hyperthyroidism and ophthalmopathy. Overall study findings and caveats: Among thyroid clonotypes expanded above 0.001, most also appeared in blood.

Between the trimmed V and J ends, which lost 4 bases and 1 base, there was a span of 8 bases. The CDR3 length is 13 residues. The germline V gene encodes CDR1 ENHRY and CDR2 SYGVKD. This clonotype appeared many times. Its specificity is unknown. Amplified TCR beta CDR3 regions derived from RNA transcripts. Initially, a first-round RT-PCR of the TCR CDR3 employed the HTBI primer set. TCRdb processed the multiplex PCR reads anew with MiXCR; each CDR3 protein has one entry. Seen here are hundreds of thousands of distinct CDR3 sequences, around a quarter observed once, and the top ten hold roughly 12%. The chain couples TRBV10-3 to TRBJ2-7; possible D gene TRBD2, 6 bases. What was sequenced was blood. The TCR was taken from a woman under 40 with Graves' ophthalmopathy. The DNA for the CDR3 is TGTGCCATCAGTGGGGGACTTTCCTACGAGCAGTACTTC. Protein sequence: CAISGGLSYEQYF.